A single TCR beta chain is shown here with its context. V was trimmed by 2 bases and J by 9 bases, leaving 11 bases between them. Germline assignment: CDR1 DFQATT and CDR2 SNEGSKA (reference sequence). The CDR3 has 12 amino acids. The data originate from a study of CD8 T cells in Susac syndrome. RNA amounts of about 0.5 to 1 ug underwent reverse transcription with random hexamers. MiXCR, applied by TCRdb to the immunoSEQ multiplex PCR reads, yields one record per CDR3 protein. The sample has over 150,000 distinct CDR3 sequences; 90% to 96% are singletons. Patients with Susac syndrome fulfilled recently defined diagnostic criteria for definite or probable disease.

The sequenced sample consisted of CD4+ T cells from PBMCs. The V and J genes are TRBV20-1 and TRBJ2-1; D possibly corresponds to TRBD1 (5 bases). This clonotype was obtained from a human donor with Susac syndrome. The CDR3 DNA is TGCAGTGCTAGAAAGGGGTTCGGTGAGCAGTTCTTC. Translated: CSARKGFGEQFF.